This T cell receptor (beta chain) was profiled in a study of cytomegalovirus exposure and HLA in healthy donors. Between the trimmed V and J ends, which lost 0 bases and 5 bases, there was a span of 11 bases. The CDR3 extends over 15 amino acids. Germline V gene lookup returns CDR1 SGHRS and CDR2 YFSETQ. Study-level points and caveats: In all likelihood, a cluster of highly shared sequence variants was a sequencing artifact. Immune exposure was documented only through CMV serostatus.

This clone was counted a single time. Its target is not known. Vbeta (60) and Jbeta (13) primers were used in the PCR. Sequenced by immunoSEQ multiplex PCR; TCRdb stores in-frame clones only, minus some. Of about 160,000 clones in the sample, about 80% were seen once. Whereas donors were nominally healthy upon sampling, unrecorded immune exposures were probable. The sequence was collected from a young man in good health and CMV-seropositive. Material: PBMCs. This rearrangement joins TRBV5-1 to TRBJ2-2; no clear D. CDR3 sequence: CASSLGPSGTGELFF. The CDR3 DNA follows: TGCGCCAGCAGCTTGGGTCCTAGTGGGACCGGGGAGCTGTTTTTT.